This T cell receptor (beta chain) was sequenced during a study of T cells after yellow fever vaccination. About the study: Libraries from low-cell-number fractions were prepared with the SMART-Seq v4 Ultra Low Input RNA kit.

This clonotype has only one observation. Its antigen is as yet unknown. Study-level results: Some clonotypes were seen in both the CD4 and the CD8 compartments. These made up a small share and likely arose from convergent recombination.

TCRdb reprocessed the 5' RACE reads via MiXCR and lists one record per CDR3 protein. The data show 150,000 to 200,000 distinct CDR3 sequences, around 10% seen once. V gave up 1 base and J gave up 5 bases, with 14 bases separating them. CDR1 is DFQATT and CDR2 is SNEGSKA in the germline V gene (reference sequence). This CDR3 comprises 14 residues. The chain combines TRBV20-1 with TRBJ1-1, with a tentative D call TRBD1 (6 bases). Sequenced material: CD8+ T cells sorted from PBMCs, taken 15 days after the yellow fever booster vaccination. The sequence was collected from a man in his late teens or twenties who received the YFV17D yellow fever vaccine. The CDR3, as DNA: TGCAGTGCTAGAGGGCTGGGGAGGGGGACTGAAGCTTTCTTT. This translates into CSARGLGRGTEAFF.